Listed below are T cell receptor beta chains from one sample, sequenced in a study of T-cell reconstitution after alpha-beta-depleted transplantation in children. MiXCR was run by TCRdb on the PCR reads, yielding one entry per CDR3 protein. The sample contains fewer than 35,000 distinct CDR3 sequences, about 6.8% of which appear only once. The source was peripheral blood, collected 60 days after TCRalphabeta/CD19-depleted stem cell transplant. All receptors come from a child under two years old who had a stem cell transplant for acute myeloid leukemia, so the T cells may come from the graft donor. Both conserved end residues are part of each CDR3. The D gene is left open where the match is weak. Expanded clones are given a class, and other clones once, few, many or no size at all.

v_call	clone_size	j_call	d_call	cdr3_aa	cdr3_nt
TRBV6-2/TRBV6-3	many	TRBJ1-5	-	CASSYTRRDQPQHF	TGTGCCAGCAGTTACACCCGCCGGGATCAGCCCCAGCATTTT
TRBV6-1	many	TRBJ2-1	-	CASSEDFPPYNEQFF	TGTGCCAGCAGTGAGGACTTCCCCCCCTACAATGAGCAGTTCTTC
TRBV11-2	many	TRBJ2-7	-	CASSSLRYEQYF	TGTGCCAGCAGCTCTCTGAGGTACGAGCAGTACTTC
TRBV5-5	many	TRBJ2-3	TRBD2	CASSLSGRYTDTQYF	TGTGCCAGCAGCTTAAGCGGGAGGTATACAGATACGCAGTATTTT
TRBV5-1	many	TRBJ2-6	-	CASSLSSGANVLTF	TGCGCCAGCAGCTTAAGCTCTGGGGCCAACGTCCTGACTTTC
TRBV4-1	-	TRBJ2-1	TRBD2	CASSRGLADRSYNEQFF	TGCGCCAGCAGCCGCGGACTAGCGGACCGCTCCTACAATGAGCAGTTCTTC
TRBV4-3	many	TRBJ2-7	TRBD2	CASSRNRVSGRFVEQYF	TGCGCCAGCAGCCGGAACAGGGTTAGCGGGAGGTTTGTCGAGCAGTACTTC
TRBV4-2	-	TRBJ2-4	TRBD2	CASSPGASGSYLAKNIQYF	TGTGCCAGCAGCCCAGGAGCTAGCGGGAGTTACCTAGCCAAAAACATTCAGTACTTC
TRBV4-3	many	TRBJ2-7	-	CASSQERPTSYEQYF	TGCGCCAGCAGCCAAGAGCGACCGACCTCCTACGAGCAGTACTTC
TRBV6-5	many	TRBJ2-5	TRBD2	CASRAPGLAGVETQYF	TGTGCCAGCAGAGCCCCGGGACTAGCGGGAGTCGAGACCCAGTACTTC
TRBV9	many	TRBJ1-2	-	CASSVVNYGYTF	TGTGCCAGCAGCGTAGTAAACTATGGCTACACCTTC
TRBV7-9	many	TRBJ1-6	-	CASSQNRLSSYNSPLHF	TGTGCCAGCAGCCAAAACAGACTCAGCTCCTATAATTCACCCCTCCACTTT